These 13 T cell receptor beta chains share one sample of origin, sequenced in a study of blood T cell repertoires in COVID-19. The table came from immunoSEQ multiplex PCR; TCRdb's copy has only in-frame clones and leaves some out. The data show fewer than 350,000 clones, more than 75% seen once. Sequencing was performed on PBMCs or T cells enriched from blood (not recorded which). These receptors came from a woman aged 40-49 years with acute COVID-19.

The chain couples TRBV6-5 to TRBJ2-2, with D possibly being TRBD2 (7 bases). This CDR3 comprises 13 residues. Trimming removed 8 bases from V and 4 bases from J, with 11 bases in between. Germline assignment: CDR1 MNHEY and CDR2 SVGAGI. In DNA form, the CDR3 reads TGTGCCAGCTGGAGGGGGGGCACCGGGGAGCTGTTTTTT. Its translation is CASWRGGTGELFF.

The rearrangement links TRBV7-3 to TRBJ2-7, with TRBD2 identical over 10 bases. Germline V gives CDR1 SGHTA, CDR2 FQGTGA. The trim removed 4 bases at V and 3 bases at J, leaving 12 bases unmatched. The CDR3 covers 17 residues. CDR3 sequence reads: CASSSPRLAGGLYEQYF. DNA for the CDR3: TGTGCCAGCAGCTCGCCCCGACTAGCGGGTGGCCTCTACGAGCAGTACTTC. The full variable domain, completed using reference TRBV7-3 and TRBJ2-7, is GAGVSQTPSNKVTEKGKYVELRCDPISGHTALYWYRQSLGQGPEFLIYFQGTGAADDSGLPNDRFFAVRPEGSVSTLKIQRTERGDSAVYLCASSSPRLAGGLYEQYFGPGTRLTVT.

V usage is TRBV4-3 and J usage is TRBJ1-2, with 7 bases identical to TRBD1. Germline V lookup: CDR1 LGHNA, CDR2 YSLEER. Unmatched junction bases numbered 15, after V lost 1 base and J lost 7 bases. The length of the CDR3 is 17 residues. The CDR3 is CASSQAPRDRVLFGYTF. The CDR3 DNA reads as TGCGCCAGCAGCCAAGCACCCCGCGACAGGGTTTTATTTGGCTACACCTTC.

V usage is TRBV29-1 and J usage is TRBJ2-3; 12 bases agree with TRBD2. CDR1 is SQVTM and CDR2 is ANQGSEA in the germline V gene. This CDR3 contains 15 residues. V was pared by 3 bases and J by 8 bases, with 9 bases of the junction left unmatched. The CDR3 spells CSVEYLAGGPSTQYF. The DNA of the CDR3 is TGCAGCGTTGAGTATCTAGCGGGGGGGCCTAGTACGCAGTATTTT.

The V and J genes are TRBV19 and TRBJ2-5, with D possibly TRBD2 on 5 matching bases. Per germline, CDR1 LNHDA and CDR2 SQIVND (reference sequence). Trimming shortened V by 2 bases and J by 5 bases, and 15 bases separated the two germline ends. CDR3 length: 15 amino acids. CDR3 loop: CASSISSTYKETQYF. The CDR3 DNA reads as TGTGCCAGTAGTATATCTAGCACGTATAAGGAGACCCAGTACTTC.

This clone has just one count. This rearrangement joins TRBV11-2 to TRBJ2-2; 11 bases line up with TRBD2. Per germline, CDR1 SGHAT and CDR2 FQNNGV. CDR3 size: 15 residues. V shed 0 bases and J 6 bases; nucleotides not matched to a gene: 0. The chain's CDR3 is CASSLEGLAAGELFF. The CDR3 region has the DNA TGTGCCAGCAGCTTAGAGGGACTAGCGGCCGGGGAGCTGTTTTTT.

The J gene is TRBJ2-1, the V gene TRBV15; 9 nucleotides agree with TRBD1. Trimming at V came to 8 bases and at J to 6 bases, leaving 11 bases not matched to a gene. This CDR3 spans 15 amino acids. Germline values: CDR1 LNHNV, CDR2 YYDKDF (reference sequence). In DNA form, the CDR3 reads TGTGCCACCTCATTTGCCGGGACAGGGTCCAATGAGCAGTTCTTC. Its protein product is CATSFAGTGSNEQFF. Filled out from reference TRBV15 and TRBJ2-1, the complete variable domain reads DAMVIQNPRYQVTQFGKPVTLSCSQTLNHNVMYWYQQKSSQAPKLLFHYYDKDFNNEADTPDNFQSRRPNTSFCFLDIRSPGLGDTAMYLCATSFAGTGSNEQFFGPGTRLTVL.

This rearrangement joins TRBV7-2 to TRBJ1-2; D not certain. CDR3 size: 14 residues. V was clipped by 1 base and J by 8 bases, with 14 bases between them. CDR1 and CDR2 from the germline V gene are SGHTA and FQGNSA. The chain's CDR3 is CASSLDLASGGYTF. The DNA for the CDR3 is TGTGCCAGCAGCTTAGACCTAGCTTCAGGAGGCTACACCTTC.

The gene calls are TRBV2 and TRBJ2-3; 10 bases match TRBD2. After removal of 4 bases from V and 1 base from J, the junction contained 8 bases not matched to a gene. This CDR3 comprises 17 residues. The germline V gene has CDR1 SNHLY and CDR2 FYNNEI. For the CDR3, the DNA is TGTGCCAGCAGTGTCTTTAGCGGGAGGTCCCGCACAGATACGCAGTATTTT. This sequence encodes CASSVFSGRSRTDTQYF.

This chain uses TRBV10-1 with TRBJ2-5; D gene uncertain. Trimming removed 8 bases from V and 4 bases from J, with 17 bases in between. Germline-derived CDR1 and CDR2 are WNHNN and SYGVQD (reference sequence). This CDR3 comprises 14 residues. CDR3 amino acids: CASDLEKVVETQYF. The CDR3 DNA reads as TGCGCCAGCGATCTGGAGAAGGTTGTAGAGACCCAGTACTTC.

The gene calls are TRBV5-1 and TRBJ1-2, with 8 bases matching TRBD1. The CDR3 consists of 14 residues. V lost 4 bases, J lost 3 bases, and 5 bases stayed unmatched. Germline CDR1 and CDR2: SGHRS and YFSETQ. The CDR3 loop reads CASSPQQGDYGYTF. CDR3 DNA sequence: TGCGCCAGCAGCCCACAACAGGGGGACTATGGCTACACCTTC.

The rearrangement links TRBV7-9 to TRBJ2-3, with D maybe TRBD1 (6 bases). Germline V gives CDR1 SEHNR, CDR2 FQNEAQ (reference sequence). Trimming took off 3 bases at V and 3 bases at J, with 7 bases between the two ends. CDR3 length equals 13 residues. The CDR3, as DNA: TGTGCCAGCAGCTTTACAGGGACAGATACGCAGTATTTT. Its protein is CASSFTGTDTQYF.

The count of this clone is one. This chain joins TRBV6-5 and TRBJ1-1; TRBD1 is a possible D gene (6 bases). CDR1 and CDR2 from the germline V gene are MNHEY and SVGAGI. CDR3 length: 12 amino acids. V dropped 11 bases and J dropped 8 bases, with 18 bases sitting between them. The CDR3 here is CAATGSRQEAFF. CDR3 bases: TGTGCCGCTACAGGGTCGCGTCAGGAAGCTTTCTTT.